The 10 T cell receptor beta chains in this list originate from one sample, sequenced in a study of CD8+ T cells in alopecia areata. RNA, once extracted, was reverse transcribed into cDNA for use as the sequencing template. Profiled with immunoSEQ multiplex PCR; TCRdb holds only in-frame clones, not every one. The data contain around 180,000 clones, roughly three fifths of them singletons. Indicated treatment: oral pan-JAK inhibitor, 5-10 mg twice daily. Sequences were derived from CD4+ T cells sorted from blood, sampled around week 50, from a patient treated with tofacitinib. The receptors derive from a human donor with alopecia areata.

This CDR3 reads CASSQRLAEETQYF. The CDR3 DNA follows: TGTGCCAGCAGCCAAAGACTAGCGGAAGAGACCCAGTACTTC. V usage is TRBV11-2 and J usage is TRBJ2-5; TRBD2 agrees at 9 bases. V lost 5 bases, J lost 3 bases, and 4 bases stayed unmatched. Germline V lookup: CDR1 SGHAT, CDR2 FQNNGV. This CDR3 has 14 amino acids.

Points on this clone: The sample has other DNA sequences that encode this CDR3 too. This sequence joins TRBV4-3 and TRBJ2-7; D possibly corresponds to TRBD2 (5 bases). From germline, CDR1 is LGHNA and CDR2 YSLEER. The CDR3 has 13 amino acids. Trimming took 0 bases from V and 3 from J, leaving 6 bases between them. The chain's CDR3 is CASSQDRGYEQYF. CDR3 in DNA: TGCGCCAGCAGCCAAGATCGGGGCTACGAGCAGTACTTC.

The chain recombines TRBV11-2 with TRBJ1-2, with TRBD1 matching 8 bases. Germline lookup yields CDR1 SGHAT and CDR2 FQNNGV. The V segment lost 5 bases and the J segment 5 bases; nucleotides outside the gene matches: 16. This CDR3 has 17 amino acids. The CDR3 nucleotides are TGTGCCAGCAGCACCCAAACAGGGGGGCTGTTGGGATATGGCTACACCTTC. This gives the protein CASSTQTGGLLGYGYTF.

This chain connects TRBV29-1 to TRBJ2-7; D is unclear. The germline gives CDR1 SQVTM, CDR2 ANQGSEA. With 3 bases removed from V and 5 bases from J, the gap between germline ends came to 8 bases. The CDR3 extends over 11 amino acids. The CDR3 reads CSVDTRDEQYF. The CDR3 DNA sequence: TGCAGCGTTGATACCCGGGACGAGCAGTACTTC.

The V gene is TRBV6-6, the J gene TRBJ1-1, with D tentatively TRBD1 (6 bases). The CDR3 is 12 residues long. The V and J ends lost 4 bases and 6 bases respectively, with 9 bases between them. Per the germline V gene, CDR1 is MNHNY and CDR2 is SVGAGI (reference sequence). The CDR3 DNA sequence: TGTGCCAGCAGTTCACAGGGTGCTGAAGCTTTCTTT. Amino acids: CASSSQGAEAFF.

The chain is built from TRBV9 and TRBJ2-3; unclear D gene. Germline CDR1 SGDLS, CDR2 YYNGEE. The ends were cut back, 0 bases at V and 1 base at J, with 6 bases in the middle. This CDR3 has 14 amino acids. The CDR3 sequence: CASSVVARTDTQYF. The CDR3 region has the DNA TGTGCCAGCAGCGTAGTTGCCCGCACAGATACGCAGTATTTT. Full variable domain (outside the CDR3, taken from reference TRBV9 and TRBJ2-3): DSGVTQTPKHLITATGQRVTLRCSPRSGDLSVYWYQQSLDQGLQFLIQYYNGEERAKGNILERFSAQQFPDLHSELNLSSLELGDSALYFCASSVVARTDTQYFGPGTRLTVL.

The rearrangement links TRBV25-1 to TRBJ1-2; D is uncertain. Germline CDR1 and CDR2: MGHDK and SYGVNS. Trimming removed 2 bases from V and 6 bases from J, with 4 bases in between. This CDR3 has 11 residues. CDR3 in DNA: TGTGCCAGCAGTGAAGCGCATGGCTACACCTTC. It translates to CASSEAHGYTF.

Concerning this clone itself: The same CDR3 arises from other DNA sequences in this sample as well. The chain joins TRBV29-1 to TRBJ1-2; 9 bases fit TRBD1. After removal of 6 bases from V and 2 bases from J, the junction contained 4 bases not matched to a gene. The CDR3 extends over 13 amino acids. Germline V CDR1 and CDR2: SQVTM, ANQGSEA. The chain's CDR3 is CSVTDRGNYGYTF. The CDR3 region has the DNA TGCAGCGTGACGGACAGGGGAAACTATGGCTACACCTTC.

The V and J genes are TRBV5-1 and TRBJ2-5; 9 bases agree with TRBD2. J lost 2 bases, V lost 6 bases, and 14 bases had no gene match. The CDR3 runs to 17 residues. Germline CDR1 reads SGHRS; CDR2 reads YFSETQ. The CDR3 region is CASNPTRLAADQETQYF. In nucleotides, the CDR3 is TGCGCCAGCAACCCTACCCGACTAGCGGCCGATCAAGAGACCCAGTACTTC.

J is TRBJ2-2 and V is TRBV9; possible D gene TRBD2, 6 bases. Germline V gene data show CDR1 as SGDLS and CDR2 as YYNGEE. CDR3 length equals 15 residues. V gave up 0 bases and J gave up 4 bases, with 10 bases separating them. The CDR3 DNA reads as TGTGCCAGCAGCGTAGTGCGGGGAAGCACCGGGGAGCTGTTTTTT. Translated: CASSVVRGSTGELFF.